Given below is one T cell receptor beta chain in context. The data derive from a study of glioma-infiltrating T cells after dendritic cell vaccination. Time point meaning: after dendritic cell vaccination, including at tumor progression/relapse. Sequencing used immunoSEQ multiplex PCR; TCRdb keeps in-frame clones, though not all of them. This sample carries about 94,000 clones, roughly 80% of them seen once, and the ten largest clones take about 5.5%. Germline V gene lookup returns CDR1 SGHRS and CDR2 YFSETQ. The CDR3 runs to 13 residues. Trimming stripped 0 bases from V and 8 bases from J, with 11 bases between.

The sample in question was blood, obtained after dendritic cell vaccination. V is TRBV5-1 and J is TRBJ1-2; a weak D match, TRBD1 (6 bases). The receptor was isolated from a human donor with glioblastoma. The CDR3 sequence: CASSLDREYGYTF. Written as DNA, the CDR3 is TGCGCCAGCAGCTTGGACAGGGAATACGGCTACACCTTC.